The following is a T cell receptor (beta chain) sequence with its context. Antigen: not known. The sample comes from a study of early stage breast cancer tumors. Study-level findings and limits: Commonly generated sequences made up most enriched TCRB sequences shared between patients.

Produced via immunoSEQ multiplex PCR; TCRdb's table is partial and in-frame only. The sample records roughly 30,000 clones, about 80% being singletons. V was cut by 1 base and J by 1 base, with 10 bases left in between. Germline V lookup: CDR1 LNHDA, CDR2 SQIVND (reference sequence). The CDR3 runs to 15 residues. This sequence was found in a person in their 60s with breast cancer. The chain links TRBV19 to TRBJ1-1, with D possibly being TRBD1 (6 bases). The sample consisted of blood. The CDR3 here is CASSIVAGANTEAFF. Here the CDR3 DNA reads TGTGCCAGTAGTATAGTCGCAGGGGCGAACACTGAAGCTTTCTTT.